Shown below are 11 T cell receptor beta chains from a single sample sequenced in a study of CD8 T cells in Susac syndrome (dated by TCRdb to 2018 to 2020). Library preparation employed the immunoSEQ multiplex PCR assay. RNA was extracted with the RNeasy kit and 0.5 to 1 ug was reverse transcribed using random hexamers. TCRdb ran its own pipeline on the public reads, namely fastp trimming at Q25 and MiXCR clone calling, and kept in-frame beta chains. Every distinct CDR3 protein forms one entry, paired with its most common genes and DNA. This sample lists about 190,000 distinct CDR3 sequences; 90% to 95% were detected once. 0.1% of the sample comes from the top ten. The sample was CD4+ T cells from PBMCs. Receptor source: a human donor in good health.

The chain joins TRBV28 to TRBJ2-6, with D perhaps TRBD1 or TRBD2 (5 bases each). Looked up from germline, CDR1 is MDHEN and CDR2 is SYDVKM. V lost 4 bases, J lost 0 bases, and 13 bases lay in between. The CDR3 loop spans 17 amino acids. CDR3 region: CASSSQIGTSGANVLTF. The CDR3 coding sequence is TGTGCCAGCAGTTCACAAATCGGGACCTCTGGGGCCAACGTCCTGACTTTC. Together with reference TRBV28 and TRBJ2-6, the CDR3 gives the full variable domain: DVKVTQSSRYLVKRTGEKVFLECVQDMDHENMFWYRQDPGLGLRLIYFSYDVKMKEKGDIPEGYSVSREKKERFSLILESASTNQTSMYLCASSSQIGTSGANVLTFGAGSRLTVL.

This chain joins TRBV4-2 and TRBJ2-5; 7 positions agree with TRBD2. Germline assignment: CDR1 LGHNA and CDR2 YNFKEQ. J gave up 2 bases and V 2 bases, and 5 bases lay outside the gene matches. The CDR3 totals 15 residues. The CDR3, as DNA: TGTGCCAGCAGCCAAACCGGGACTAAGCAAGAGACCCAGTACTTC. Protein sequence: CASSQTGTKQETQYF.

The chain couples TRBV20-1 to TRBJ2-3; D is unresolved. V lost 3 bases, J lost 12 bases, and 13 bases lay in between. Germline values: CDR1 DFQATT, CDR2 SNEGSKA (reference sequence). The CDR3 sequence is 11 residues long. CDR3 region: CSASATSTQYF. For the CDR3, the DNA is TGCAGTGCTAGTGCTACCTCAACCCAGTATTTT.

V gene TRBV6-1 combines with J gene TRBJ1-3, with 7 bases matching TRBD1. CDR1 is MNHNS, CDR2 SASEGT, per germline. Unmatched junction bases numbered 14, after V lost 5 bases and J lost 4 bases. This CDR3 has 17 amino acids. CDR3: CASSRTGQTGYGNTIYF. In nucleotides, the CDR3 is TGTGCCAGCAGTCGGACAGGCCAAACCGGTTACGGAAACACCATATATTTT.

The chain has TRBV5-1 and TRBJ2-7; D remains ambiguous. CDR1 SGHRS and CDR2 YFSETQ come from the germline V gene. The CDR3 has 14 residues. With 0 bases removed from V and 5 bases from J, the gap between germline ends came to 12 bases. CDR3 sequence reads: CASSLVAPPDEQYF. The CDR3 coding sequence is TGCGCCAGCAGCTTGGTGGCGCCCCCGGACGAGCAGTACTTC.

The rearrangement joins TRBV3-1 to TRBJ2-2; unclear D gene. Trimming removed 5 bases from V and 3 bases from J, with 7 bases in between. The length of the CDR3 is 13 residues. Germline CDR1 and CDR2: LGHDT and YNNKEL (reference sequence). The CDR3 is CASSKGYTGELFF. The CDR3 DNA sequence: TGTGCCAGCAGCAAGGGATACACCGGGGAGCTGTTTTTT. Filled out from reference TRBV3-1 and TRBJ2-2, the complete variable domain reads DTAVSQTPKYLVTQMGNDKSIKCEQNLGHDTMYWYKQDSKKFLKIMFSYNNKELIINETVPNRFSPKSPDKAHLNLHINSLELGDSAVYFCASSKGYTGELFFGEGSRLTVL.

The rearrangement links TRBV28 to TRBJ1-2; D is ambiguous. The CDR3 is 13 amino acids. The germline gives CDR1 MDHEN, CDR2 SYDVKM. V was trimmed by 2 bases and J by 5 bases, leaving 9 bases between them. Here the CDR3 reads CASSLDGGYGYTF. The CDR3, as DNA: TGTGCCAGCAGTTTAGACGGAGGTTATGGCTACACCTTC.

V and J are TRBV9 and TRBJ1-2, with 7 nucleotides matching TRBD1. The germline V gene encodes CDR1 SGDLS and CDR2 YYNGEE. After removal of 0 bases from V and 4 bases from J, the junction contained 6 bases not matched to a gene. This CDR3 region has 15 residues. In DNA form, the CDR3 reads TGTGCCAGCAGCGTAGTGGAGGGGGCGACCTATGGCTACACCTTC. It specifies CASSVVEGATYGYTF. Based on the CDR3 plus reference TRBV9 and TRBJ1-2, the full variable domain is DSGVTQTPKHLITATGQRVTLRCSPRSGDLSVYWYQQSLDQGLQFLIQYYNGEERAKGNILERFSAQQFPDLHSELNLSSLELGDSALYFCASSVVEGATYGYTFGSGTRLTVV.

J is TRBJ2-7 and V is TRBV4-2, with 10 bases lining up with TRBD2. The V gene's germline CDR1 is LGHNA and CDR2 YNFKEQ. The CDR3 extends over 15 amino acids. The V and J ends lost 4 bases and 7 bases, in that order; junction bases with no gene match: 10. Here the CDR3 reads CASSLRSGGAREQYF. The CDR3, as DNA: TGTGCCAGCAGCCTAAGGAGCGGGGGGGCCCGAGAGCAGTACTTC.

The CDR3 DNA reads as TGTGCCAGTCGCCGGGCGGGGGGCATGAATGAGCAGTTCTTC. The encoded protein is CASRRAGGMNEQFF. The chain couples TRBV19 to TRBJ2-1; the match to TRBD2 covers 8 bases. The V segment lost 8 bases and the J segment 7 bases; nucleotides outside the gene matches: 10. The CDR3 is 14 amino acids. CDR1 and CDR2 (germline): LNHDA, SQIVND (reference sequence).

The chain links TRBV7-8 to TRBJ1-5; unclear D gene. Germline V gene lookup returns CDR1 SGHVS and CDR2 FQNEAQ. Trimming stripped 4 bases from V and 7 bases from J, with 11 bases between. The CDR3 covers 13 residues. The CDR3 protein is CASSSWTRQPQHF. The CDR3 bases are TGTGCCAGCAGCTCCTGGACCAGGCAGCCCCAGCATTTT.